These 6 T cell receptor beta chains originate from one sample sequenced in a study of blood T cell repertoires in COVID-19. Only in-frame clones appear in the TCRdb table, and some are missing; sequencing was by immunoSEQ multiplex PCR. Altogether approximately 230,000 clones are present, about nine tenths being singletons, with the ten largest covering over 2%. Source material: peripheral blood. Source of these receptors: a young man who had recovered from COVID-19.

The chain couples TRBV5-1 to TRBJ2-7; tentatively, D is TRBD2 (6 bases). Germline-derived CDR1 and CDR2 are SGHRS and YFSETQ. Between the trimmed V and J ends, which lost 0 bases and 6 bases, there was a span of 10 bases. The CDR3 totals 13 residues. CDR3 amino acids: CASSLDGGAEQYF. The CDR3 DNA is TGCGCCAGCAGCTTGGATGGCGGGGCCGAGCAGTACTTC. Combining the CDR3 with reference TRBV5-1 and TRBJ2-7 gives the whole variable domain KAGVTQTPRYLIKTRGQQVTLSCSPISGHRSVSWYQQTPGQGLQFLFEYFSETQRNKGNFPGRFSGRQFSNSRSEMNVSTLELGDSALYLCASSLDGGAEQYFGPGTRLTVT.

This clone was counted once. V gene TRBV13 combines with J gene TRBJ2-1; no firm D call. This CDR3 region has 14 residues. V was pared by 2 bases and J by 7 bases, with 12 bases between. Germline V gene sequence: CDR1 PRHDT, CDR2 FYEKMQ (reference sequence). CDR3 coding DNA: TGTGCCAGCAGCTTACCCCTCCTCGGGAATGAGCAGTTCTTC. This sequence encodes CASSLPLLGNEQFF.

The chain links TRBV12-3 or TRBV12-4 to TRBJ2-7; D call uncertain. The CDR3 is 13 amino acids. Trimming took off 5 bases at V and 4 bases at J, with 12 bases between the two ends. The chain's CDR3 is CASSPSARYEQYF. DNA of the CDR3: TGTGCCAGCAGTCCCAGTGCCAGGTACGAGCAGTACTTC.

The chain employs TRBV5-4 and TRBJ2-1, with D perhaps TRBD1 (5 bases). CDR1 SGHNT and CDR2 YYREEE come from the germline V gene (reference sequence). The V end lost 3 bases, the J end lost 6 bases, and 22 bases lay between the germline ends. The length of the CDR3 is 17 residues. As DNA, the CDR3 is TGTGCCAGCAGCTGGGGCGTCGGCAGCGATTTGGGCAATGAGCAGTTCTTC. It encodes CASSWGVGSDLGNEQFF. The complete variable domain, with remaining parts taken from reference TRBV5-4 and TRBJ2-1, reads ETGVTQSPTHLIKTRGQQVTLRCSSQSGHNTVSWYQQALGQGPQFIFQYYREEENGRGNFPPRFSGLQFPNYSSELNVNALELDDSALYLCASSWGVGSDLGNEQFFGPGTRLTVL.

The CDR3 here is CSARRGYEQYF. The CDR3 DNA is TGCAGTGCTAGAAGAGGTTACGAGCAGTACTTC. V usage is TRBV20-1 and J usage is TRBJ2-7, with D unclear. From germline, CDR1 is DFQATT and CDR2 SNEGSKA (reference sequence). V dropped 2 bases and J dropped 4 bases, with 6 bases sitting between them. This CDR3 region has 11 residues.

The chain joins TRBV27 to TRBJ2-7, with TRBD1 matching 11 bases. The ends lost 2 bases at V and 6 bases at J; junction bases unmatched: 6. Germline-derived CDR1 and CDR2 are MNHEY and SMNVEV (reference sequence). This CDR3 comprises 15 residues. The CDR3 sequence: CASSLGGQGVREQYF. DNA for the CDR3: TGTGCCAGCAGTTTAGGGGGACAGGGGGTGCGCGAGCAGTACTTC.